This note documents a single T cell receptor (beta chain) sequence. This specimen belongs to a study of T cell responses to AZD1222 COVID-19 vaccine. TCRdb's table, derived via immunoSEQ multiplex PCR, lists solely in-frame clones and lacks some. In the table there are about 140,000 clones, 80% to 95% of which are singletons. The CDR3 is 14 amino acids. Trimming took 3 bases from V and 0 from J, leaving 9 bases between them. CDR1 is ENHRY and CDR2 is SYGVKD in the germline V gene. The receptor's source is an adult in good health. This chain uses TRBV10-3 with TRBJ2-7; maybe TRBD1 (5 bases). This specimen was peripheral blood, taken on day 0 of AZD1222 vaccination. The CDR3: CAISDRVPSYEQYF. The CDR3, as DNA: TGTGCCATCAGTGACAGGGTCCCCTCCTACGAGCAGTACTTC.